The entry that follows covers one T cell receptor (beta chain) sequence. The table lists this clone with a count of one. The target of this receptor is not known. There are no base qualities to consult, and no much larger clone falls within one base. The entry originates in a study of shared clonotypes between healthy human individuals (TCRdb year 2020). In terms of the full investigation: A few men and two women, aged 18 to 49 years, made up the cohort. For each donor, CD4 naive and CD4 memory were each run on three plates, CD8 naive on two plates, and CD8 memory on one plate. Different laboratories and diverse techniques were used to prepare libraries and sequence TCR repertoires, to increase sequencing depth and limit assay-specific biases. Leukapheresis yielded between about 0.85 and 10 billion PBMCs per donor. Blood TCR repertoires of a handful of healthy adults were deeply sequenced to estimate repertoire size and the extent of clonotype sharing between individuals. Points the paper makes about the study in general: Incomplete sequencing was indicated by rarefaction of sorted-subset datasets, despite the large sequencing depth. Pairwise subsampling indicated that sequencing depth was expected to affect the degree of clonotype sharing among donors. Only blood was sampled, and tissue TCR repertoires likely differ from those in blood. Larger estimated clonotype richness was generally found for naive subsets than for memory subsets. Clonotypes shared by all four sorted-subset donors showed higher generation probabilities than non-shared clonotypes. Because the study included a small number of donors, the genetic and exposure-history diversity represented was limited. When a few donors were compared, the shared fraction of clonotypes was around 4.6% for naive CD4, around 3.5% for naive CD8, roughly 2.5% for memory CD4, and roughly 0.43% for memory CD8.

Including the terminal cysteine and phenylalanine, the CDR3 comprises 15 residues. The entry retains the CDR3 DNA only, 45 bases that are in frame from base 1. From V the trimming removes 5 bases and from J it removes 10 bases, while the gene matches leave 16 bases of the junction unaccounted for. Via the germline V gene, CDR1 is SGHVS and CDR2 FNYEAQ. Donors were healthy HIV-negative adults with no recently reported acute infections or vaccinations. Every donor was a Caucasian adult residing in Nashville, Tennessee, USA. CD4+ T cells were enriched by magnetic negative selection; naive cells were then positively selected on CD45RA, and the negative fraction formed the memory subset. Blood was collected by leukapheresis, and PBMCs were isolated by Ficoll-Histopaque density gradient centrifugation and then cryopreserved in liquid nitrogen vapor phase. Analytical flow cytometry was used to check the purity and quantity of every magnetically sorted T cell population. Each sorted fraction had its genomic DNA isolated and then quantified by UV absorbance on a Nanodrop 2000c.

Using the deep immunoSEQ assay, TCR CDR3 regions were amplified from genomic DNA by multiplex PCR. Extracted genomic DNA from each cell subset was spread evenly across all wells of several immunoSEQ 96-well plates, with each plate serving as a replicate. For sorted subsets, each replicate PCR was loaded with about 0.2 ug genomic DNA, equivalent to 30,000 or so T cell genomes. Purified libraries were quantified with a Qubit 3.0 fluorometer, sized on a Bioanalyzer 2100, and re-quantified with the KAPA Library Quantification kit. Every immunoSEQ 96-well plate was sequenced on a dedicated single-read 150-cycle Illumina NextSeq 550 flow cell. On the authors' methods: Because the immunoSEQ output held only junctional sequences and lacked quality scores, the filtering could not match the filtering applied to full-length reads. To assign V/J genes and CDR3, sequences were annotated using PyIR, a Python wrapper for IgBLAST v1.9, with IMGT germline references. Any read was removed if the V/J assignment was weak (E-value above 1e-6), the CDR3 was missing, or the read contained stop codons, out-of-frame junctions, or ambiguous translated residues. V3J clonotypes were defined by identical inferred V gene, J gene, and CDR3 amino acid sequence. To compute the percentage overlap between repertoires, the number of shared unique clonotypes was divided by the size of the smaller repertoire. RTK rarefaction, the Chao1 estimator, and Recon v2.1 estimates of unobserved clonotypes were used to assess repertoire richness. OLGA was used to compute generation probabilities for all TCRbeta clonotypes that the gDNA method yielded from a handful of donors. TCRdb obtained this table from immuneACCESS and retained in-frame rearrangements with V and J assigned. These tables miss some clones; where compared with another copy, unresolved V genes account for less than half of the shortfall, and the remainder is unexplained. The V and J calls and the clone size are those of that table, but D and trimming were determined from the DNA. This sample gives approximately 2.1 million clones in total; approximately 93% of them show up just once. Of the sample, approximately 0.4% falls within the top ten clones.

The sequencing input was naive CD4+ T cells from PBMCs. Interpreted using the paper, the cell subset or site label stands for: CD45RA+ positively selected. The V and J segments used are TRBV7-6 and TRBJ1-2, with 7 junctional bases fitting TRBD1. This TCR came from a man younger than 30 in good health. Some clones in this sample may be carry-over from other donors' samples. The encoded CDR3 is CASSKDRDGINVYTF. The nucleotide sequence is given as TGTGCCAGCAGCAAAGACAGGGACGGAATTAACGTCTACACCTTC.